This record covers a single T cell receptor (beta chain). This sample was taken from a study of blood T cell repertoires in COVID-19. About the research overall: The United States, Italy and Spain supplied acute and convalescent COVID-19 samples. In each case, the material was cDNA or gDNA derived from T cells, B-cell-depleted T cells, or PBMCs.

This CDR3 comprises 11 residues. The V gene's germline CDR1 is DFQATT and CDR2 SNEGSKA (reference sequence). The V end was cut by 4 bases, the J end by 8 bases, with 11 bases between. Study processing details: Estimation of nucleated cell counts was performed using reference gene primer amplification. Profiled with immunoSEQ multiplex PCR; TCRdb holds only in-frame clones, not every one. The V and J calls and clone size were taken over from that table, and D and trimming were inferred from the DNA. Of 140,000 to 150,000 clones in the sample, roughly 87% were seen once. The chain joins TRBV20-1 to TRBJ1-2; D unresolved. Sample: peripheral blood. The receptor's source is a man aged 65 to 79 with acute or convalescent COVID-19. The CDR3 protein is CSAIPTRGYTF. The CDR3 coding sequence is TGCAGTGCTATACCAACGCGCGGCTACACCTTC.